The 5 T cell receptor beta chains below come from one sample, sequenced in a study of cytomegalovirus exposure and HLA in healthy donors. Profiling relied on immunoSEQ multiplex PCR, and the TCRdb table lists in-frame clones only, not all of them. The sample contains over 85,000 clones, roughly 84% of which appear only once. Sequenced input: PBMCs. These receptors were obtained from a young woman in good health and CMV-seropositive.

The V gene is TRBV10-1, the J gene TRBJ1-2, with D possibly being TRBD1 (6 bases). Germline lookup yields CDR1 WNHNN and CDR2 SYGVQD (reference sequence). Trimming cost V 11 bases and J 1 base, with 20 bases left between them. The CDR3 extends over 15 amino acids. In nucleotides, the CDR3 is TGCGCCTCCCCTGGGGGCAGCTCCCTTAACTATGGCTACACCTTC. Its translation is CASPGGSSLNYGYTF.

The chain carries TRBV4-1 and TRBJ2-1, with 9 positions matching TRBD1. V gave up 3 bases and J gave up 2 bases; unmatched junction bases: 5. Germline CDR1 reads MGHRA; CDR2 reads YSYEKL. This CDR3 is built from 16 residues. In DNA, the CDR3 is TGCGCCAGCAGCCAGATCGGGACAGGGCCCTACAATGAGCAGTTCTTC. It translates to CASSQIGTGPYNEQFF.

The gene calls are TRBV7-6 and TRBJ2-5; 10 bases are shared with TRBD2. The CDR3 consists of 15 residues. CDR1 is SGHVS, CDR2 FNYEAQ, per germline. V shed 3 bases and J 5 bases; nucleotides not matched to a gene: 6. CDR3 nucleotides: TGTGCCAGCAGCTTCATAAGCGGGGGGGCGGAGACCCAGTACTTC. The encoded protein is CASSFISGGAETQYF. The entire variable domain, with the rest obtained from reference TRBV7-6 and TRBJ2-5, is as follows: GAGVSQSPRYKVTKRGQDVALRCDPISGHVSLYWYRQALGQGPEFLTYFNYEAQQDKSGLPNDRFSAERPEGSISTLTIQRTEQRDSAMYRCASSFISGGAETQYFGPGTRLLVL.

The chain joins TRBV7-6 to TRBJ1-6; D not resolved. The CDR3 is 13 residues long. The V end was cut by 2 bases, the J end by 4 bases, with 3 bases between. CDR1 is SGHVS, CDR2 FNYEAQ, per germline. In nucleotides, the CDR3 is TGTGCCAGCAGCTTATCATATAATTCACCCCTCCACTTT. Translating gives CASSLSYNSPLHF.

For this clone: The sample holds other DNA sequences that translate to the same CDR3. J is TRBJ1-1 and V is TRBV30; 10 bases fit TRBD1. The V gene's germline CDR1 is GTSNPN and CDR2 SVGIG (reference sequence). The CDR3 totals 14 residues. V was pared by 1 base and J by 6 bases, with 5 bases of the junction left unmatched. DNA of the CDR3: TGTGCCTGGAGTGGGGACAGGGGTTCTGCTGAAGCTTTCTTT. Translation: CAWSGDRGSAEAFF.